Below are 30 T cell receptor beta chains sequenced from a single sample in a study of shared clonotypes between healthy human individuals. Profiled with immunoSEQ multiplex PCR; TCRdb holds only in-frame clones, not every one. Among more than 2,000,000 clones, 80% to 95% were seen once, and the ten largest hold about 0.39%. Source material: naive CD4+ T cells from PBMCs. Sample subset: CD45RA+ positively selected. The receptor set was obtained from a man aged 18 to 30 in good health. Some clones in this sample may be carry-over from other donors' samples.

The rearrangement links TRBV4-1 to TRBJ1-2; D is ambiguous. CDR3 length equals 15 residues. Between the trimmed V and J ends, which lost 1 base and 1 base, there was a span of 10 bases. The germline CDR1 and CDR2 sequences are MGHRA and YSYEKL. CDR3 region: CASSQVGRRNYGYTF. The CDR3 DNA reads TGCGCCAGCAGCCAAGTAGGCAGGCGTAACTATGGCTACACCTTC.

CDR3 DNA: TGCGCCAGCAGCTCGGGACGGTGGAACACTGAAGCTTTCTTT. It is translated as CASSSGRWNTEAFF. This chain links TRBV5-1 with TRBJ1-1; possible D gene TRBD1, 5 bases. The germline gives CDR1 SGHRS, CDR2 YFSETQ. The V end was cut by 3 bases, the J end by 1 base, with 10 bases between. This CDR3 comprises 14 residues.

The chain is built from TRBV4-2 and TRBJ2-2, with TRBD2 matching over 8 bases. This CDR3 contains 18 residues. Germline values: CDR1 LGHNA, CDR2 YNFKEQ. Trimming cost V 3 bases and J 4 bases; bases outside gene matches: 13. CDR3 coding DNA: TGTGCCAGCAGCCACCCACCCGGTGGGCTAGCGGGCACCGGGGAGCTGTTTTTT. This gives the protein CASSHPPGGLAGTGELFF.

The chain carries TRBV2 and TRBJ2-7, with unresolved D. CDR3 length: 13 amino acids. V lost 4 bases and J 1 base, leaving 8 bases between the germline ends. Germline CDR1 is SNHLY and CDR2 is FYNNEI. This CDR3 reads CASSVNLSYEQYF. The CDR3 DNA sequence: TGTGCCAGCAGTGTTAACCTTTCCTACGAGCAGTACTTC.

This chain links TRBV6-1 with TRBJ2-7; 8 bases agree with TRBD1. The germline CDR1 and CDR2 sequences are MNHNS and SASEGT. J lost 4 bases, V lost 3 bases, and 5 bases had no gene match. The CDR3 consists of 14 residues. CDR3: CASSDQGAGYEQYF. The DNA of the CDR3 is TGTGCCAGCAGTGACCAGGGGGCAGGGTACGAGCAGTACTTC.

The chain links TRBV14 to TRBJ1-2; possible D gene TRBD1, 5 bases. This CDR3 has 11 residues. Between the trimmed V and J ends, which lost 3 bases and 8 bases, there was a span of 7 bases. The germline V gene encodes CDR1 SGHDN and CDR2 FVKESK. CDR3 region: CASSHRGGYTF. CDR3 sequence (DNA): TGTGCCAGCAGCCATCGGGGCGGCTACACCTTC.

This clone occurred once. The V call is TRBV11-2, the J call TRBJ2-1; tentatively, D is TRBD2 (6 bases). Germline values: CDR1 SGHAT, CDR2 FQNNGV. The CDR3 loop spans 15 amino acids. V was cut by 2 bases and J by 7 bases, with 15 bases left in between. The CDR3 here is CASSLYAGKGNEQFF. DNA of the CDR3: TGTGCCAGCAGCTTATACGCGGGAAAGGGTAATGAGCAGTTCTTC.

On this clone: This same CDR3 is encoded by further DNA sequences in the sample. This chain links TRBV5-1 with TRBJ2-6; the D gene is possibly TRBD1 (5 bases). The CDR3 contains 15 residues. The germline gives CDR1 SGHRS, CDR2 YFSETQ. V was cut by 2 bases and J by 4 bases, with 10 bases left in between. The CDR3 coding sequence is TGCGCCAGCAGCTTAGGTGGGGCCGGGGCCAACGTCCTGACTTTC. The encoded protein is CASSLGGAGANVLTF. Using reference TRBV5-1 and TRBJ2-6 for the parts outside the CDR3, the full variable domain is KAGVTQTPRYLIKTRGQQVTLSCSPISGHRSVSWYQQTPGQGLQFLFEYFSETQRNKGNFPGRFSGRQFSNSRSEMNVSTLELGDSALYLCASSLGGAGANVLTFGAGSRLTVL.

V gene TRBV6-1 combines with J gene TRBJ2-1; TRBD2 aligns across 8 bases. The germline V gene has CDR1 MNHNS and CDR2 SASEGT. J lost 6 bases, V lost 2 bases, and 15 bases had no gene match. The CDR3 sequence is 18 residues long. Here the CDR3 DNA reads TGTGCCAGCAGTGAAATGGCCCTCGAGCGGGAGATTGGCAATGAGCAGTTCTTC. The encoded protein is CASSEMALEREIGNEQFF.

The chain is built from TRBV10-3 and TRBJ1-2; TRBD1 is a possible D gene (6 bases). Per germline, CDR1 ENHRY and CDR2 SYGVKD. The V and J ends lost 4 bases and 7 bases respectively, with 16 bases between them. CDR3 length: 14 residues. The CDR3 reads CAISGTREGGGYTF. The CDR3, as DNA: TGTGCCATCAGTGGGACCAGGGAAGGGGGTGGCTACACCTTC.

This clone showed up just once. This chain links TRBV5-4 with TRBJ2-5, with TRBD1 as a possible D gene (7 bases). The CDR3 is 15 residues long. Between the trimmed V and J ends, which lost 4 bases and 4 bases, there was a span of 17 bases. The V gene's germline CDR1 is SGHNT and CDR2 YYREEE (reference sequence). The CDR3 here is CASSPRQGGGETQYF. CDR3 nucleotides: TGTGCCAGCAGCCCCAGACAGGGAGGCGGAGAGACCCAGTACTTC.

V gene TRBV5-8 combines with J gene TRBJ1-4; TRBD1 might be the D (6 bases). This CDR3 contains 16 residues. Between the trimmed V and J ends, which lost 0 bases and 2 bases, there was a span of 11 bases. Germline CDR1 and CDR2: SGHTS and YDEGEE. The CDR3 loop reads CASSLGNRVTNEKLFF. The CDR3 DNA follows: TGTGCCAGCAGCTTGGGGAACAGGGTGACTAATGAAAAACTGTTTTTT.

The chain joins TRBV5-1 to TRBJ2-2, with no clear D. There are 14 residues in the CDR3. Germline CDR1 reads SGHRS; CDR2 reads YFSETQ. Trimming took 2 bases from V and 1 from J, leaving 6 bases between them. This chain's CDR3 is CASSFLLNTGELFF. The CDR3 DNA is TGCGCCAGCAGCTTCCTCTTGAACACCGGGGAGCTGTTTTTT.

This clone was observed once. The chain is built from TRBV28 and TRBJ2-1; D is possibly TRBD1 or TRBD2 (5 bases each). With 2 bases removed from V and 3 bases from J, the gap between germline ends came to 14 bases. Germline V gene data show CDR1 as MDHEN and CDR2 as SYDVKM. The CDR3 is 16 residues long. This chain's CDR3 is CASSLVWGSHYNEQFF. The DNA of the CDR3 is TGTGCCAGCAGTTTAGTCTGGGGGTCCCACTACAATGAGCAGTTCTTC.

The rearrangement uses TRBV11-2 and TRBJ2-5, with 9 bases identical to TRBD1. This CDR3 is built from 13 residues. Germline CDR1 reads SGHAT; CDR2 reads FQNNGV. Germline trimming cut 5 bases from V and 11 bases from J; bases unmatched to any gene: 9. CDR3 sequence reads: CASSTGQGWGQYF. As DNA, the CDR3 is TGTGCCAGCAGCACCGGACAGGGGTGGGGGCAGTACTTC.

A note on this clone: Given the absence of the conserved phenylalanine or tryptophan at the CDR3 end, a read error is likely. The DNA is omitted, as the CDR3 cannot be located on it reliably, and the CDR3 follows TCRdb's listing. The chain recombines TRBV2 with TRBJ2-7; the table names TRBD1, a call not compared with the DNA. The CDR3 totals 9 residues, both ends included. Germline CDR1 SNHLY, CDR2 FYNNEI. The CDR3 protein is CARRGQGHD.

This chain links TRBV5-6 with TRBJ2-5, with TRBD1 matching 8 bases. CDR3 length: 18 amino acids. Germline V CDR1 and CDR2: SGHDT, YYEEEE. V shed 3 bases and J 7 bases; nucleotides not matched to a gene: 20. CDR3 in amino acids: CASSSQTRGTGYVGTQYF. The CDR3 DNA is TGTGCCAGCAGCTCCCAAACCCGAGGGACAGGATACGTGGGGACCCAGTACTTC.

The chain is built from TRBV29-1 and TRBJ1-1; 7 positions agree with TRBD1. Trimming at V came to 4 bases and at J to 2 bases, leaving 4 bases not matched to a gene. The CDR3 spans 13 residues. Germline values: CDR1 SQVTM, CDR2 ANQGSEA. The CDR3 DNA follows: TGCAGCGTTGGGGGACAGACCAACACTGAAGCTTTCTTT. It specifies CSVGGQTNTEAFF.

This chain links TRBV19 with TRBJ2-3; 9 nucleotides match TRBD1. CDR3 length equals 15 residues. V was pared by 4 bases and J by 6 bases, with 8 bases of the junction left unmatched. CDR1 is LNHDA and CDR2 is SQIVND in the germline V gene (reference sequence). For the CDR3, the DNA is TGTGCCAGTAGTACCTTGACAGGGGGAGTGGATACGCAGTATTTT. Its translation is CASSTLTGGVDTQYF.

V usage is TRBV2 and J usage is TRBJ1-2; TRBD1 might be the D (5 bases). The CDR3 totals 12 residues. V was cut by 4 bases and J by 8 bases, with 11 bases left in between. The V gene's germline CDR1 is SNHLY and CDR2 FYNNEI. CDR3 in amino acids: CASSGETAGYTF. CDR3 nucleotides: TGTGCCAGCAGTGGGGAGACAGCCGGCTACACCTTC.

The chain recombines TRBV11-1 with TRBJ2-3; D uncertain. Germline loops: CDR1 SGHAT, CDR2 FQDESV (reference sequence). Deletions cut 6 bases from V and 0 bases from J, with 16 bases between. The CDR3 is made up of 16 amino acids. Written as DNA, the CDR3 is TGTGCCAGCAGTTCGGGCCTGCATCAGAGCACAGATACGCAGTATTTT. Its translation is CASSSGLHQSTDTQYF.

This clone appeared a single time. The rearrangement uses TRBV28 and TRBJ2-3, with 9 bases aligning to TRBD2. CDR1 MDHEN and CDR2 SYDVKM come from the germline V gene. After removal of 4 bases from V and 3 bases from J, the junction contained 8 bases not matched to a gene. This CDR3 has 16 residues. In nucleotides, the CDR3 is TGTGCCAGCAGTTATGACTGGAGCGGGAGGACAGATACGCAGTATTTT. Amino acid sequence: CASSYDWSGRTDTQYF.

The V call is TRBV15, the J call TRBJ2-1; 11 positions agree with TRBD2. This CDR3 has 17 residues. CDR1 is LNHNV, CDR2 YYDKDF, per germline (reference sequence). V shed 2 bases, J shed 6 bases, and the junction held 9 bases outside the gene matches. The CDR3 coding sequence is TGTGCCACCAGCAGACCTCCACTAGCGGGAGTTTTCAATGAGCAGTTCTTC. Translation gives CATSRPPLAGVFNEQFF. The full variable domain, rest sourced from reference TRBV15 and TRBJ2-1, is DAMVIQNPRYQVTQFGKPVTLSCSQTLNHNVMYWYQQKSSQAPKLLFHYYDKDFNNEADTPDNFQSRRPNTSFCFLDIRSPGLGDTAMYLCATSRPPLAGVFNEQFFGPGTRLTVL.

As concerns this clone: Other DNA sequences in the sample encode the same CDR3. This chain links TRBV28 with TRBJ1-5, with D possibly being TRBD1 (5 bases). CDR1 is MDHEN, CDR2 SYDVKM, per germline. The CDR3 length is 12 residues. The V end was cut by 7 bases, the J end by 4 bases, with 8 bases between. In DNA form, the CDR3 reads TGTGCCAGCATCAGGGCGAATCAGCCCCAGCATTTT. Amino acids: CASIRANQPQHF.

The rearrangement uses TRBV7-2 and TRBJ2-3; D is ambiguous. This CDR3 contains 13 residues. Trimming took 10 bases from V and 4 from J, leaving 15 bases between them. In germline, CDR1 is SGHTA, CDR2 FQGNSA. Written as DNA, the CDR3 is TGTGCCACTGGGCTCCGAAGGGCAGATACGCAGTATTTT. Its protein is CATGLRRADTQYF.

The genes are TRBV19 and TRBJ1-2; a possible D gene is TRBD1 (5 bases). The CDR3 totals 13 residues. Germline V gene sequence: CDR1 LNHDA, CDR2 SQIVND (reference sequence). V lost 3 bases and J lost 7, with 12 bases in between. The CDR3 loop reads CASSMGRVSGYTF. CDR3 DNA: TGTGCCAGTAGTATGGGCAGGGTGTCTGGCTACACCTTC.

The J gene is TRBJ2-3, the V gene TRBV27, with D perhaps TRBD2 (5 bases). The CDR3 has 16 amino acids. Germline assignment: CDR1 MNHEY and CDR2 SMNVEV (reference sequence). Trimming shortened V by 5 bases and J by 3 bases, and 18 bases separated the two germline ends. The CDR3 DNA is TGTGCCAGCAGTCCGCCGTGGGGAGCGATTACAGATACGCAGTATTTT. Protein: CASSPPWGAITDTQYF.

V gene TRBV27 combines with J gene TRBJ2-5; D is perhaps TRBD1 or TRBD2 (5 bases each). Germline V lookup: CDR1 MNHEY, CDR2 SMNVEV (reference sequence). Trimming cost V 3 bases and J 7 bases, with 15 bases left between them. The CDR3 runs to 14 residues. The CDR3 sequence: CASSLVQAGGTQYF. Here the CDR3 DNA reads TGTGCCAGCAGTTTGGTACAGGCTGGGGGGACCCAGTACTTC.

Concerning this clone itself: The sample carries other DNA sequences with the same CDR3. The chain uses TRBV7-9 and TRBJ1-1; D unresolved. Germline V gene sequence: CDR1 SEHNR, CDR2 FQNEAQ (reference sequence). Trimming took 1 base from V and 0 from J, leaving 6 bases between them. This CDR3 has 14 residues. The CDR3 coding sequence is TGTGCCAGCAGCTTAGGGCTGTTGAACACTGAAGCTTTCTTT. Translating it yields CASSLGLLNTEAFF.

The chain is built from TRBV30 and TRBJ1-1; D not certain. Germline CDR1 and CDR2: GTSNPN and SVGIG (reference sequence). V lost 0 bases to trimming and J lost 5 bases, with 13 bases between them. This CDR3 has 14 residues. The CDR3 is CAWSVLGSNTEAFF. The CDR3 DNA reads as TGTGCCTGGAGTGTACTGGGGTCTAATACTGAAGCTTTCTTT.